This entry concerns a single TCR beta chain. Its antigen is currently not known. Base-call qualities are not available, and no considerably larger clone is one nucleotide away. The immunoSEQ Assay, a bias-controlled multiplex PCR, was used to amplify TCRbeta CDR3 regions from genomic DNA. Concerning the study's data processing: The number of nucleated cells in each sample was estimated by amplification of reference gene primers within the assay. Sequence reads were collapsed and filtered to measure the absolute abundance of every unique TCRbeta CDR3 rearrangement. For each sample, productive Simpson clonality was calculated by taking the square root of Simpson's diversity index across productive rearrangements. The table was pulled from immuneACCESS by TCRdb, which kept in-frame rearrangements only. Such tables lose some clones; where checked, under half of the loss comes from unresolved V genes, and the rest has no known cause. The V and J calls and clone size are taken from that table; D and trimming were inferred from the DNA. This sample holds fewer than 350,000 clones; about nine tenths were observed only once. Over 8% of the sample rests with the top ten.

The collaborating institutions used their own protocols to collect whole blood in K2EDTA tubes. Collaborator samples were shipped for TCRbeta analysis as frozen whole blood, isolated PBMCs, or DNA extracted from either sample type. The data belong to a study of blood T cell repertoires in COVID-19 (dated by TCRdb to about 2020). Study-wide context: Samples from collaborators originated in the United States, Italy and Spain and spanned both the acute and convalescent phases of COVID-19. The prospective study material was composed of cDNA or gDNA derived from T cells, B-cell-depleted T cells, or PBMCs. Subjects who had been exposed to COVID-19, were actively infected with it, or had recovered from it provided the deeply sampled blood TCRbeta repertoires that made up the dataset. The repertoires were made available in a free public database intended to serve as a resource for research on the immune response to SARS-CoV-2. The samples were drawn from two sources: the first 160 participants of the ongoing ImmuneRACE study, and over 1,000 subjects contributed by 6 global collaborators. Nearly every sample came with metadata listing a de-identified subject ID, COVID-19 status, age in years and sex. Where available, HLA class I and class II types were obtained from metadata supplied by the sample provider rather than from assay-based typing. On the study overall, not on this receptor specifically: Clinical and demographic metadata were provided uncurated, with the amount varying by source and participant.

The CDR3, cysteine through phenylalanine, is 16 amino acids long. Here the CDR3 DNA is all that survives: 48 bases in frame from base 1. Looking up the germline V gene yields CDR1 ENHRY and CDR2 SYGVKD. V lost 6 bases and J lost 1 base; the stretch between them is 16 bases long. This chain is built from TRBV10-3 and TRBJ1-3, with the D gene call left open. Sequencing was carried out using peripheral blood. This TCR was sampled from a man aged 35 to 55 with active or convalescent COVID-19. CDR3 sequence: CAIRSIGIASGNTIYF. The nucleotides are TGTGCCATCAGATCAATTGGAATAGCGTCTGGAAACACCATATATTTT.